Below, one T cell receptor beta chain is given with its context. Its antigen is currently unknown. From the 5' RACE reads, TCRdb called clonotypes with MiXCR, one entry per CDR3 protein. The sample shows 68,000 or so distinct CDR3 sequences, 16% of them seen only once. In germline, CDR1 is MGHRA, CDR2 YSYEKL. The CDR3 sequence is 16 residues long. V lost 0 bases to trimming and J lost 0 bases, with 10 bases between them. This entry is derived from a study of T-cell memory formation after mild COVID-19. Overall study findings and caveats: The appearance of some responding clones in pre-infection memory suggested that cross-reactive memory joined.

The TCR comes from an adult woman who had mild COVID-19 (a few samples of this study predate the infection). Cell type and time point are not known. The sample taken for sequencing was PBMCs or a T cell subset sorted from them (not recorded which). This chain connects TRBV4-1 to TRBJ2-3; a possible D gene is TRBD2 (6 bases). The DNA of the CDR3 is TGCGCCAGCAGCCAAGAAGGCGGGGTGAGCACAGATACGCAGTATTTT. This encodes CASSQEGGVSTDTQYF.